These 27 T cell receptor beta chains were all obtained from the same sample, sequenced in a study of blood T cell repertoires in COVID-19. TCRdb's table, derived via immunoSEQ multiplex PCR, lists solely in-frame clones and lacks some. The repertoire holds about 220,000 clones, with around 80% as singletons. Material: peripheral blood. The receptor source for this set is an older woman with acute or convalescent COVID-19.

The chain recombines TRBV24-1 with TRBJ2-3, with D possibly being TRBD2 (6 bases). Germline loops: CDR1 KGHDR, CDR2 SFDVKD. The CDR3 extends over 19 amino acids. V lost 2 bases and J 2 bases, leaving 22 bases between the germline ends. DNA of the CDR3: TGTGCCACCAGTGATTCGGGGGTTAAGGACAACATTTACACAGATACGCAGTATTTT. Encoded protein: CATSDSGVKDNIYTDTQYF.

The chain links TRBV6-2 or TRBV6-3 to TRBJ1-1, with D maybe TRBD1 (6 bases). The CDR3 extends over 15 amino acids. V lost 6 bases to trimming and J lost 0 bases, with 14 bases between them. Germline CDR1 MNHEY, CDR2 SVGEGT. The CDR3 loop is CASSPRRDMNTEAFF. Written as DNA, the CDR3 is TGTGCCAGCAGCCCCCGTAGGGACATGAACACTGAAGCTTTCTTT.

This sequence joins TRBV4-1 and TRBJ1-4; TRBD1 matches 9 bases. CDR3 length: 15 amino acids. Germline V gives CDR1 MGHRA, CDR2 YSYEKL. J lost 8 bases, V lost 0 bases, and 4 bases had no gene match. CDR3 sequence (DNA): TGCGCCAGCAGCCAAGAGGGACAGGGAAGAGAAAAACTGTTTTTT. Translation gives CASSQEGQGREKLFF.

J is TRBJ1-5 and V is TRBV7-8; D gene unclear. Between the trimmed V and J ends, which lost 5 bases and 6 bases, there was a span of 8 bases. The CDR3 spans 12 residues. CDR1 and CDR2 (germline): SGHVS, FQNEAQ. CDR3 residues: CASSLPGQPQHF. CDR3 coding DNA: TGTGCCAGCAGCCTACCCGGTCAGCCCCAGCATTTT.

The J gene is TRBJ2-7, the V gene TRBV7-2, with 11 bases identical to TRBD2. Germline CDR1 and CDR2: SGHTA and FQGNSA. The junction had 6 bases not matched to a gene; V was cut back by 2 bases and J by 3 bases. This CDR3 is built from 16 residues. The DNA of the CDR3 is TGTGCCAGCAGCTTAATAGCGGGGGGGCCTCGCTACGAGCAGTACTTC. Translated, it gives CASSLIAGGPRYEQYF. Filled out from reference TRBV7-2 and TRBJ2-7, the complete variable domain reads GAGVSQSPSNKVTEKGKDVELRCDPISGHTALYWYRQSLGQGLEFLIYFQGNSAPDKSGLPSDRFSAERTGGSVSTLTIQRTQQEDSAVYLCASSLIAGGPRYEQYFGPGTRLTVT.

This rearrangement joins TRBV27 to TRBJ2-3; 9 positions agree with TRBD1. The CDR3 extends over 18 amino acids. J was trimmed by 4 bases and V by 7 bases; bases with no gene match: 18. Germline CDR1 is MNHEY and CDR2 is SMNVEV (reference sequence). The CDR3 bases are TGTGCCAGCAAGATAAAGGGGTCCGGGACAGGGCGATCAGATACGCAGTATTTT. This encodes CASKIKGSGTGRSDTQYF.

Here the CDR3 reads CAWSATGTHQPQHF. DNA of the CDR3: TGTGCCTGGAGTGCGACAGGGACGCATCAGCCCCAGCATTTT. The J gene is TRBJ1-5, the V gene TRBV30; TRBD1 aligns across 7 bases. V was clipped by 1 base and J by 5 bases; unmatched bases: 5. The germline V gene has CDR1 GTSNPN and CDR2 SVGIG (reference sequence). This CDR3 contains 14 residues.

V and J are TRBV5-1 and TRBJ2-3; D perhaps matches TRBD1 (5 bases). Germline V CDR1 and CDR2: SGHRS, YFSETQ. V shed 0 bases and J shed 3 bases, with 8 bases lying between them. The CDR3 spans 14 residues. The CDR3 nucleotides read TGCGCCAGCAGCTTGGCTGCAGGGACAGATACGCAGTATTTT. The encoded protein is CASSLAAGTDTQYF. The variable domain in full, with the rest retrieved from reference TRBV5-1 and TRBJ2-3, is KAGVTQTPRYLIKTRGQQVTLSCSPISGHRSVSWYQQTPGQGLQFLFEYFSETQRNKGNFPGRFSGRQFSNSRSEMNVSTLELGDSALYLCASSLAAGTDTQYFGPGTRLTVL.

This clone has only a few counts. The rearrangement joins TRBV5-3 to TRBJ1-2; weak D call: TRBD1 (6 bases). TRBV5-3 has ORF status, its function being uncertain. The ends were cut back, 3 bases at V and 2 bases at J, with 14 bases in the middle. The CDR3 extends over 15 amino acids. In DNA, the CDR3 is TGTGCCAGAAGCTACGACAGGACGCTCAACTATGGCTACACCTTC. Residues: CARSYDRTLNYGYTF.

This clone was seen a few times. The rearrangement uses TRBV10-3 and TRBJ1-5, with D possibly matching TRBD1 (6 bases). Between the trimmed V and J ends, which lost 6 bases and 4 bases, there was a span of 10 bases. The germline V gene has CDR1 ENHRY and CDR2 SYGVKD. This CDR3 region has 13 residues. DNA for the CDR3: TGTGCCATCAGGAAGGACAGTAATCAGCCCCAGCATTTT. Translated: CAIRKDSNQPQHF.

This chain links TRBV12-3 or TRBV12-4 with TRBJ1-2; 7 bases fit TRBD1. CDR3 length: 12 amino acids. With 4 bases clipped from V and 4 bases from J, the junction kept 0 bases outside the gene matches. The CDR3 nucleotides read TGTGCCAGCAGTTGGGACAGCTATGGCTACACCTTC. Translating it yields CASSWDSYGYTF.

This clone was seen only once. J is TRBJ1-2 and V is TRBV30; the D gene is possibly TRBD1 (5 bases). CDR1 is GTSNPN, CDR2 SVGIG, per germline (reference sequence). CDR3 length: 12 amino acids. V was clipped by 3 bases and J by 8 bases, with 13 bases between them. DNA for the CDR3: TGTGCCTGGAGCCCACAGGCCTACGGCTACACCTTC. The encoded protein is CAWSPQAYGYTF.

This clone was seen only a few times. This sequence joins TRBV3-1 (or the pseudogene TRBV3-2) and TRBJ1-6, with 9 bases fitting TRBD1. Per the germline V gene, CDR1 is LGHDT and CDR2 is YNNKEL (reference sequence). Germline trimming cut 4 bases from V and 7 bases from J; bases unmatched to any gene: 8. CDR3 length: 16 residues. CDR3: CASSPDRGPPNSPLHF. CDR3 in DNA: TGTGCCAGCAGCCCGGACAGGGGTCCTCCAAATTCACCCCTCCACTTT.

The chain couples TRBV5-1 to TRBJ2-5; D is unresolved. This CDR3 region has 13 residues. Trimming cost V 2 bases and J 5 bases, with 10 bases left between them. Per germline, CDR1 SGHRS and CDR2 YFSETQ. As DNA, the CDR3 is TGCGCCAGCAGCTTCCGTCCAACTGAGACCCAGTACTTC. Translating it yields CASSFRPTETQYF.

The genes are TRBV11-3 and TRBJ2-1, with TRBD2 matching 8 bases. This CDR3 contains 14 residues. Trimming removed 1 base from V and 7 bases from J; junction bases left unmatched: 3. The germline CDR1 and CDR2 sequences are SGHNT and YENEEA. CDR3 bases: TGTGCCAGCAGCTTAGCAGTAGCGGGGAATGAGCAGTTCTTC. The encoded protein is CASSLAVAGNEQFF.

The J gene is TRBJ1-6, the V gene TRBV2, with TRBD1 identical over 11 bases. Germline V gene sequence: CDR1 SNHLY, CDR2 FYNNEI. J gave up 9 bases and V 6 bases, and 7 bases lay outside the gene matches. The CDR3 has 15 residues. CDR3 in amino acids: CASSFGQGAISPLHF. The CDR3 DNA is TGTGCCAGCAGCTTCGGACAGGGGGCGATTTCACCCCTCCACTTT.

This clone appeared a few times. CDR3 DNA sequence: TGTGCCAATTCCCGCGGGGGAACCCAGTACTTC. This codes for CANSRGGTQYF. The rearrangement joins TRBV12-3 or TRBV12-4 to TRBJ2-5, with TRBD2 identical over 7 bases. The CDR3 totals 11 residues. After removal of 10 bases from V and 8 bases from J, the junction contained 7 bases not matched to a gene.

The chain combines TRBV6-5 with TRBJ2-6, with 9 positions matching TRBD1. Germline V gene data show CDR1 as MNHEY and CDR2 as SVGAGI. This CDR3 comprises 15 residues. The ends lost 6 bases at V and 2 bases at J; junction bases unmatched: 2. For the CDR3, the DNA is TGTGCCAGCAGCAGACAGGGGGCTGGGGCCAACGTCCTGACTTTC. Translating gives CASSRQGAGANVLTF.

The sample holds one count of this clone. The rearrangement links TRBV4-3 to TRBJ2-3; 12 bases fit TRBD2. With 1 base clipped from V and 4 bases from J, the junction kept 9 bases outside the gene matches. The CDR3 contains 18 residues. Germline-derived CDR1 and CDR2 are LGHNA and YSLEER. CDR3 region: CASSQGSTSGGVADTQYF. For the CDR3, the DNA is TGCGCCAGCAGCCAAGGGTCGACTAGCGGGGGTGTCGCAGATACGCAGTATTTT.

The rearrangement links TRBV10-2 to TRBJ2-3; TRBD2 might be the D (5 bases). Trimming took 7 bases from V and 5 from J, leaving 22 bases between them. Germline loops: CDR1 WSHSY, CDR2 SAAADI. This CDR3 has 16 residues. The CDR3 sequence: CASKEPAGGVVDTQYF. CDR3 sequence (DNA): TGCGCCAGCAAAGAACCGGCAGGAGGTGTTGTAGATACGCAGTATTTT.

The sample holds a few counts of this clone. This chain links TRBV7-3 with TRBJ2-3, with 9 positions matching TRBD2. CDR1 and CDR2 from the germline V gene are SGHTA and FQGTGA. V lost 5 bases and J lost 2; bases outside the gene matches: 5. The CDR3 is made up of 15 amino acids. CDR3 sequence: CASSLGTSNTDTQYF. The DNA of the CDR3 is TGTGCCAGCAGCCTCGGGACTAGCAACACAGATACGCAGTATTTT.

This clone was seen a few times. CDR3 in DNA: TGCGCCAGCAGACCCACTAGCGGGGGGACATACGAGCAGTACGTC. It yields the protein CASRPTSGGTYEQYV. The chain combines TRBV10-2 with TRBJ2-7, with TRBD2 matching 12 bases. This CDR3 region has 15 residues. Germline V gives CDR1 WSHSY, CDR2 SAAADI. The V gene end was trimmed by 6 bases and the J gene end by 4 bases; junction bases not matched to a gene: 7.

This chain links TRBV10-3 with TRBJ2-7, with 12 nucleotides matching TRBD1. Germline V lookup: CDR1 ENHRY, CDR2 SYGVKD. The junction had 4 bases not matched to a gene; V was cut back by 4 bases and J by 6 bases. CDR3 length: 14 amino acids. The CDR3 loop reads CAISVGTGGGEQYF. The CDR3 DNA reads as TGTGCCATCAGTGTGGGGACAGGGGGCGGCGAGCAGTACTTC.

The V and J genes are TRBV10-2 and TRBJ1-3, with TRBD1 matching over 9 bases. This CDR3 has 15 amino acids. Germline V gene data show CDR1 as WSHSY and CDR2 as SAAADI. V shed 2 bases and J 5 bases; nucleotides not matched to a gene: 4. The CDR3 DNA reads TGCGCCAGCAGTGAGCCCGGACAGGGGCGAAACACCATATATTTT. It specifies CASSEPGQGRNTIYF.

V and J are TRBV5-8 and TRBJ1-1; D is perhaps TRBD1 (5 bases). Trimming pared 1 base from V and 3 bases from J, leaving 10 bases between. The CDR3 totals 14 residues. CDR1 is SGHTS and CDR2 is YDEGEE in the germline V gene. DNA of the CDR3: TGTGCCAGCAGCTTGCTCCAGGGTTACACTGAAGCTTTCTTT. It yields the protein CASSLLQGYTEAFF.

V gene TRBV14 combines with J gene TRBJ1-1; D perhaps matches TRBD1 (6 bases). CDR1 SGHDN and CDR2 FVKESK come from the germline V gene. The CDR3 is 13 amino acids. The germline V and J ends were trimmed by 0 bases and 9 bases, with 11 bases remaining between them. CDR3 loop: CASSQDRGGKAFF. CDR3 in DNA: TGTGCCAGCAGCCAAGATAGGGGGGGAAAAGCTTTCTTT.

The rearrangement uses TRBV11-2 and TRBJ2-3; no definite D call. V was shortened by 5 bases and J by 1 base, with 13 bases between the two germline ends. CDR1 is SGHAT and CDR2 is FQNNGV in the germline V gene. The CDR3 length is 15 residues. CDR3 region: CASSQTRPGTDTQYF. Written as DNA, the CDR3 is TGTGCCAGCAGCCAGACGAGGCCAGGCACAGATACGCAGTATTTT.